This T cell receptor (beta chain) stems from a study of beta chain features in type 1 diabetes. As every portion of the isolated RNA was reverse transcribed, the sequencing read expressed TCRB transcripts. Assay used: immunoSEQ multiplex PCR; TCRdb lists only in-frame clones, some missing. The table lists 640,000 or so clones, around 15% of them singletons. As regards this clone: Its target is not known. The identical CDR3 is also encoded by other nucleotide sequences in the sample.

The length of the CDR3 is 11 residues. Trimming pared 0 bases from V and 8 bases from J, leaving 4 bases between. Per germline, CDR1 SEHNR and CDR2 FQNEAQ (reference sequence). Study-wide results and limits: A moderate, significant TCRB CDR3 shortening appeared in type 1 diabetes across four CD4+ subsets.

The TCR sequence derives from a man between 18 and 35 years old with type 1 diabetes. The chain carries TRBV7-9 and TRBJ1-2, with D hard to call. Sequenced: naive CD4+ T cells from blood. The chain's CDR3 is CASSLAGGYTF. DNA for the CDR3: TGTGCCAGCAGCTTAGCAGGGGGCTACACCTTC.